The rows below give T cell receptor beta chains drawn from one sample of a study of blood T cell repertoires in COVID-19. Sequencing was performed with immunoSEQ multiplex PCR; in TCRdb, only in-frame clones are kept and a portion is missing. The repertoire includes some 130,000 clones, almost 70% of them detected once, and 1.5% to 2% sits in the top ten. The sample was peripheral blood. These TCRs come from a woman in her 70s with acute or convalescent COVID-19. CDR3s include the opening cysteine and the closing phenylalanine or tryptophan. D genes are given only for firm matches. Where a row states a size, it is once, few, many or the class of an expanded clone; other rows omit it.

>TRBD1|-|TRBV19|TRBJ1-2
TGTGCCAGTAGTGAAACCGGGACAGGGAGGAGTGGCTACACCTTC
CASSETGTGRSGYTF
>TRBD1|-|TRBV10-3|TRBJ2-1
TGTGCCATAAGCCGACAGGGGGCCTACAATGAGCAGTTCTTC
CAISRQGAYNEQFF
>-|-|TRBV28|TRBJ2-3
TGTGCCAGCAGTTTATGGTTAGGGGGTAGGGACACAGATACGCAGTATTTT
CASSLWLGGRDTDTQYF
>-|-|TRBV5-1|TRBJ1-1
TGCGCCAGCAGCTTGGGGTCAGGGGAAGGAACTGAAGCTTTCTTT
CASSLGSGEGTEAFF
>TRBD2|-|TRBV27|TRBJ2-7
TGTGCCACCTCCGCTAGCGGGGGGACCTACGAGCAGTACTTC
CATSASGGTYEQYF
>TRBD2|-|TRBV19|TRBJ2-1
TGTGCCAGTAGTATCTTCCGGACTAGCGGGGGGGGTCTCCCCCAGTTCTTC
CASSIFRTSGGGLPQFF
>TRBD1|few|TRBV6-1|TRBJ2-2
TGTGCCAGCAGTGAAGCGGGAGTGACAGGGTTCGTGGCCGGGGAGCTGTTTTTT
CASSEAGVTGFVAGELFF
>-|-|TRBV7-8|TRBJ2-7
TGTGCCAGCAGCTCGACAGGCACAACGAGGCAGTACTTC
CASSSTGTTRQYF
>TRBD2|many|TRBV2|TRBJ2-7
TGTGCCAGCAGTGAAGCGCCTGGACTAGCGGGCTTTAGAGGAGGGGAGCAGTACTTC
CASSEAPGLAGFRGGEQYF
>-|once|TRBV7-2|TRBJ1-1
TGTGCCAGCAGCTTGGGCCTCCTAAGGACTGAAGCTTTCTTT
CASSLGLLRTEAFF
>TRBD1|few|TRBV7-9|TRBJ1-2
TGTGCCAGCAGTCCAGGGGGTACCACGTATGGCTACACCTTC
CASSPGGTTYGYTF
>-|few|TRBV4-1|TRBJ1-2
TGCGCCAGCAGCCAAACAGACAGCTATGGCTACACCTTC
CASSQTDSYGYTF
>TRBD1|few|TRBV19|TRBJ1-5
TGTGCCAGTAGTATCCTAGGACAGGGCAATCAGCCCCAGCATTTT
CASSILGQGNQPQHF
>TRBD2|-|TRBV6-5|TRBJ2-4
TGTGCCAGCGGAGTAGCGGGAGACAGTGGCATTCAGTACTTC
CASGVAGDSGIQYF
>TRBD1|-|TRBV6-6|TRBJ1-1
TGTGCCAGCAGTTTGACAGGGGGCAGCACTGAAGCTTTCTTT
CASSLTGGSTEAFF
>TRBD1|-|TRBV6-4|TRBJ2-1
TGTGCCAGCAAGGGGACAGAAGCCGATGAGCAGTTCTTC
CASKGTEADEQFF
>TRBD2|-|TRBV18|TRBJ2-7
TGTGCCAGCTCACCACGGGCTAGCGGGAGTTACGAGCAGTACTTC
CASSPRASGSYEQYF
>TRBD2|once|TRBV14|TRBJ2-3
TGTGCCAGCAGCCAAGATAAGGCTAGCGGGGGCCGGAGGGATACGCAGTATTTT
CASSQDKASGGRRDTQYF